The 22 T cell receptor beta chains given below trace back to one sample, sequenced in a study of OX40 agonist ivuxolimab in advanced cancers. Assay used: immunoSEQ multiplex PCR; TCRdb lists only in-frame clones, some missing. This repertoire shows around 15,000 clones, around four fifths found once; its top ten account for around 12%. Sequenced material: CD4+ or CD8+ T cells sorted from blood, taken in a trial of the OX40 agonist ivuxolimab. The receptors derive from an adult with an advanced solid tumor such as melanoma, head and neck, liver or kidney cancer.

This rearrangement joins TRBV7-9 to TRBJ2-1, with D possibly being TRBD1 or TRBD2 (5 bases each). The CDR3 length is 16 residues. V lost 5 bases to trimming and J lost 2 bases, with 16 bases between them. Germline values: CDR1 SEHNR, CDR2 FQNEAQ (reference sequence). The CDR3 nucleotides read TGTGCCAGCAGCCACCCCGGGACCCAGACCTACAATGAGCAGTTCTTC. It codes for CASSHPGTQTYNEQFF.

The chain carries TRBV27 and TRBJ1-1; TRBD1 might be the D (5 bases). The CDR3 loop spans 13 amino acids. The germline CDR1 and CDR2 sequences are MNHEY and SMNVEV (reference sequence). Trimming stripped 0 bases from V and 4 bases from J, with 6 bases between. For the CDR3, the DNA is TGTGCCAGCAGTTTATCGGGACTCACTGAAGCTTTCTTT. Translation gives CASSLSGLTEAFF.

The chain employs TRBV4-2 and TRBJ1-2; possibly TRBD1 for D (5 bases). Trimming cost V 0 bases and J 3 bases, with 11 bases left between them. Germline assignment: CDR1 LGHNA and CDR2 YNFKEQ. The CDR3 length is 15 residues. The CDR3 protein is CASSQDSGSYYGYTF. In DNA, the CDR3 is TGTGCCAGCAGCCAAGATTCAGGGTCGTACTATGGCTACACCTTC.

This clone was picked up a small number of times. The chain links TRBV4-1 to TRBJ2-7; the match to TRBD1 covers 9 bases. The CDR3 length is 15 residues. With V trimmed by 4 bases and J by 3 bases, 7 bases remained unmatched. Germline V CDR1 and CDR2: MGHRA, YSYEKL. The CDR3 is CASSRGQGEGYEQYF. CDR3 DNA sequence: TGCGCCAGCAGCCGGGGACAGGGAGAAGGCTACGAGCAGTACTTC.

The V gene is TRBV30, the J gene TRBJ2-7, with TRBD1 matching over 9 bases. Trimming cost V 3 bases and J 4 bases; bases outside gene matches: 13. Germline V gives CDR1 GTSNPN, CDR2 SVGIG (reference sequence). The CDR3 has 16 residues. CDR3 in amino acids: CAWSGGGQGSVYEQYF. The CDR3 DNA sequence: TGTGCCTGGAGCGGCGGTGGACAGGGGAGTGTGTACGAGCAGTACTTC. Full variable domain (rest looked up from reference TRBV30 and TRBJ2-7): SQTIHQWPATLVQPVGSPLSLECTVEGTSNPNLYWYRQAAGRGLQLLFYSVGIGQISSEVPQNLSASRPQDRQFILSSKKLLLSDSGFYLCAWSGGGQGSVYEQYFGPGTRLTVT.

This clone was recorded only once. The CDR3 spells CASSSPGAMGYGYTF. The CDR3 DNA reads as TGTGCCAGCAGCTCCCCCGGCGCTATGGGCTATGGCTACACCTTC. The V call is TRBV7-8, the J call TRBJ1-2; D remains unclear. Germline CDR1 is SGHVS and CDR2 is FQNEAQ. The CDR3 has 15 residues. V was pared by 4 bases and J by 4 bases, with 16 bases between.

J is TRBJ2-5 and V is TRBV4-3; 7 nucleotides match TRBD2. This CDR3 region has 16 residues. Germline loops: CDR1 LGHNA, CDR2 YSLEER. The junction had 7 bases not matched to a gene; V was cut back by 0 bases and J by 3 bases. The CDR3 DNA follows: TGCGCCAGCAGCCAAGATCTGGGGAGGGAAGAAGAGACCCAGTACTTC. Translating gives CASSQDLGREEETQYF.

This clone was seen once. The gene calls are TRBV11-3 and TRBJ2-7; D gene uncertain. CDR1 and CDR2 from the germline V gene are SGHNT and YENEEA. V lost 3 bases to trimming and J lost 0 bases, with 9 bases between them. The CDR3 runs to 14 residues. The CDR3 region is CASSLEKSSYEQYF. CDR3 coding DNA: TGTGCCAGCAGCTTGGAAAAGAGCTCCTACGAGCAGTACTTC.

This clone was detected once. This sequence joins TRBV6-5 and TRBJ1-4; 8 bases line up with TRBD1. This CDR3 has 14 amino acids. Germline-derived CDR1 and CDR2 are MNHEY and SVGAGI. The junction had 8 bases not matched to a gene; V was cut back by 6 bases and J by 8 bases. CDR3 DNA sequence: TGTGCCAGCAGGGACAGGGAGGTTGCAGAAAAACTGTTTTTT. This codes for CASRDREVAEKLFF.

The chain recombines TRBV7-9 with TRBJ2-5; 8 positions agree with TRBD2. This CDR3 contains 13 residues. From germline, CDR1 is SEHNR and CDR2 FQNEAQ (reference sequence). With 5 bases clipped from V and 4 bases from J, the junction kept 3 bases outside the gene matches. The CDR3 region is CASSRGGRETQYF. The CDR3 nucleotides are TGTGCCAGCAGCCGGGGGGGACGAGAGACCCAGTACTTC.

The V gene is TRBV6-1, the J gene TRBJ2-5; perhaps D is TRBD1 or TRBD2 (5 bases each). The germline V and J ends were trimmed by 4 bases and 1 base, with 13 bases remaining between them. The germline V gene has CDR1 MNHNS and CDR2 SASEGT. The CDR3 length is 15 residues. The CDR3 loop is CASSALTGRQETQYF. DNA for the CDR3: TGTGCCAGCAGTGCGTTGACGGGGCGCCAAGAGACCCAGTACTTC.

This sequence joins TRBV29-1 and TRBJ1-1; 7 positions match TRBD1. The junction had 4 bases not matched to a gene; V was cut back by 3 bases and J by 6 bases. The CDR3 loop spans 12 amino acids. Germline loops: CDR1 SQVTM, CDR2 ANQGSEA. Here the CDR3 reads CSVDPDRPEAFF. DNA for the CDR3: TGCAGCGTTGATCCGGACAGGCCTGAAGCTTTCTTT.

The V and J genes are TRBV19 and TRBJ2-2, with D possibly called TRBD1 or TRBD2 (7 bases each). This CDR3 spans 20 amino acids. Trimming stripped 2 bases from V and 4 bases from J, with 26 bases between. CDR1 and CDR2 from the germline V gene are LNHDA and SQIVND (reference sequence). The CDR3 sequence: CASSIYIDGGRQGITGELFF. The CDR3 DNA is TGTGCCAGTAGTATATATATTGACGGGGGGAGACAGGGTATCACCGGGGAGCTGTTTTTT.

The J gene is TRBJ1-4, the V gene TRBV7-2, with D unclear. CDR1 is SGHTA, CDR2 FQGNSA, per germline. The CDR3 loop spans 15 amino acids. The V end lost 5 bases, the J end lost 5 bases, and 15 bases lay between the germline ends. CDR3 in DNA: TGTGCCAGCAGCCACTTATGGCCGGAGAATGAAAAACTGTTTTTT. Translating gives CASSHLWPENEKLFF. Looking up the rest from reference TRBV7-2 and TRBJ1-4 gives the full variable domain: GAGVSQSPSNKVTEKGKDVELRCDPISGHTALYWYRQSLGQGLEFLIYFQGNSAPDKSGLPSDRFSAERTGGSVSTLTIQRTQQEDSAVYLCASSHLWPENEKLFFGSGTQLSVL.

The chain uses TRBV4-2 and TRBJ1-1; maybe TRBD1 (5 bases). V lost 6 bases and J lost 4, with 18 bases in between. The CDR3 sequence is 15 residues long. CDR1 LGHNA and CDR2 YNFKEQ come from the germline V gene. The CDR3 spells CASSDYSGLGTEAFF. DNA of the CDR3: TGTGCCAGCAGTGACTACTCAGGGCTCGGCACTGAAGCTTTCTTT.

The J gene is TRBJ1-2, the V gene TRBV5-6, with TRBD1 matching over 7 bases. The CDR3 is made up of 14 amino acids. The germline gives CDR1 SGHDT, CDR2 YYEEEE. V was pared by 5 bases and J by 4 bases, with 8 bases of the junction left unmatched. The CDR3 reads CASRHRGVLYGYTF. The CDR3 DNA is TGTGCCAGCAGGCACAGGGGCGTCCTCTATGGCTACACCTTC.

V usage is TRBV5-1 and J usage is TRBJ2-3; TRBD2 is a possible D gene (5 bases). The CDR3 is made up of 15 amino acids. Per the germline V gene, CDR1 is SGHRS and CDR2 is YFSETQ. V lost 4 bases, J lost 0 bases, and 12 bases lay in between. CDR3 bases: TGCGCCAGCAGCCCTGGGAGCTCCAGCACAGATACGCAGTATTTT. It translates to CASSPGSSSTDTQYF.

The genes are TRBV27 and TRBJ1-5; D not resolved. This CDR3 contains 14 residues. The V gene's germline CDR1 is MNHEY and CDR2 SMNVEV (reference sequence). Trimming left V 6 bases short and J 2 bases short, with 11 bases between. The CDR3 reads CASSQNLGNQPQHF. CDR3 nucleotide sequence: TGTGCCAGCAGCCAGAATCTTGGCAATCAGCCCCAGCATTTT.

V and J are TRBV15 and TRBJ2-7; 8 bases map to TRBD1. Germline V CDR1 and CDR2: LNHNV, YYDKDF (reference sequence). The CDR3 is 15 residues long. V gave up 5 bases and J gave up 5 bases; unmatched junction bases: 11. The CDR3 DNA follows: TGTGCCACCAGCGGTAAGGGACAGGCAATCCACGAGCAGTACTTC. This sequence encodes CATSGKGQAIHEQYF.

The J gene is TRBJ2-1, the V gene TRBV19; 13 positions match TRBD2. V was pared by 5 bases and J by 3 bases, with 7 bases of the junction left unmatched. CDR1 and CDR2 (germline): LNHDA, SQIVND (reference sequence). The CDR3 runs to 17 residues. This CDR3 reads CASSLGLAGALYNEQFF. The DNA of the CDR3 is TGTGCCAGTAGTCTAGGACTAGCGGGGGCTCTCTACAATGAGCAGTTCTTC.

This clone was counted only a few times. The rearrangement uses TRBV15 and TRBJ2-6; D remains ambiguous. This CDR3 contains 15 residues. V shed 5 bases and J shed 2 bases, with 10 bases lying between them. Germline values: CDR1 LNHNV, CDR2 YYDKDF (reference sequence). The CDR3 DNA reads TGTGCCACCAGCCCCGAGAGAACTGGGGCCAACGTCCTGACTTTC. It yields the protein CATSPERTGANVLTF.

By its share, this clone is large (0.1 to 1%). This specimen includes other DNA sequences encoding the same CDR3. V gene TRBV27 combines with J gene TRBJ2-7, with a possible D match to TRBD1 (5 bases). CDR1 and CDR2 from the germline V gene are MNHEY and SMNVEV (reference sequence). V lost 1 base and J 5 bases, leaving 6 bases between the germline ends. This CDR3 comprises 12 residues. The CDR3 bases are TGTGCCAGCAGTTTATTAGGGGACGAGCAGTACTTC. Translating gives CASSLLGDEQYF.